A selection of T cell receptor beta chains follows, all from one sample in a study of blood T cell repertoires in COVID-19. Repertoires were generated with immunoSEQ multiplex PCR, while TCRdb's copy carries only in-frame clones and drops some. Here the sample spans 45,000 or so clones, over 75% being singletons. The sequenced sample was peripheral blood. The receptors were sampled from a human donor in a cohort sampled during active COVID-19. CDR3s include the opening cysteine and the closing phenylalanine or tryptophan. The order of the fields is clone size, D gene, V gene, J gene, CDR3 protein, CDR3 DNA. A D gene is named only where the DNA matches it firmly. Clone size is not always given. Where it is, it says once, few, many or a class for expanded clones.

>once|.|TRBV9|TRBJ2-2
CASSVGGGLNTGELFF
TGTGCCAGCAGCGTAGGAGGAGGACTAAACACCGGGGAGCTGTTTTTT
>.|.|TRBV7-9|TRBJ1-2
CASRMPGMDYGYTF
TGTGCCAGCAGAATGCCAGGGATGGACTATGGCTACACCTTC
>.|.|TRBV2|TRBJ2-7
CASSVGVAYEQYF
TGTGCCAGCAGTGTCGGGGTAGCCTACGAGCAGTACTTC
>.|.|TRBV5-4|TRBJ1-3
CASSLGTYSGNTIYF
TGTGCCAGCAGCTTGGGGACTTACTCTGGAAACACCATATATTTT
>.|TRBD1|TRBV6-4|TRBJ1-6
CASSDDRGNSPLHF
TGTGCCAGCAGTGACGACAGGGGGAATTCACCCCTCCACTTT
>.|TRBD2|TRBV11-2|TRBJ2-1
CASSAGTSGYNEQFF
TGTGCCAGCAGCGCCGGGACTAGTGGCTACAATGAGCAGTTCTTC
>.|.|TRBV25-1|TRBJ2-1
CASRADELTEQFF
TGTGCCAGCAGAGCGGACGAGCTTACTGAGCAGTTCTTC
>.|TRBD1|TRBV18|TRBJ1-1
CAGSQGENTEAFF
TGTGCCGGGTCCCAGGGGGAGAACACTGAAGCTTTCTTT
>once|.|TRBV19|TRBJ1-4
CASSITSARDEKLFF
TGTGCCAGTAGTATAACGTCCGCGAGGGATGAAAAACTGTTTTTT
>.|.|TRBV11-2|TRBJ2-7
CASSLAGNYEQYF
TGTGCCAGCAGCTTAGCCGGGAACTACGAGCAGTACTTC
>.|.|TRBV15|TRBJ1-2
CATSRVRGGVDYTF
TGTGCCACCAGCAGAGTCCGGGGTGGGGTCGACTACACCTTC
>.|.|TRBV7-2|TRBJ1-2
CASSLGGENYGYTF
TGTGCCAGCAGCTTAGGGGGAGAGAACTATGGCTACACCTTC
>once|TRBD2|TRBV6-5|TRBJ2-1
CASKGLAVEFF
TGTGCCAGCAAGGGACTAGCGGTTGAGTTCTTC
>.|.|TRBV3-1/TRBV3-2|TRBJ2-7
CASSQDLTSYEQYF
TGTGCCAGCAGCCAAGATCTCACTTCCTACGAGCAGTACTTC
>.|.|TRBV9|TRBJ2-3
CASSVHSGGLTDTQYF
TGTGCCAGCAGCGTACACTCGGGGGGCCTCACAGATACGCAGTATTTT
>.|TRBD2|TRBV3-1/TRBV3-2|TRBJ2-2
CASSPTSGITGELFF
TGTGCCAGCAGCCCGACTAGCGGGATCACCGGGGAGCTGTTTTTT
>few|.|TRBV25-1|TRBJ1-1
CASSGAGGARIVTEAFF
TGTGCCAGCAGTGGAGCGGGGGGAGCCAGAATTGTCACTGAAGCTTTCTTT
>.|TRBD2|TRBV19|TRBJ2-3
CASNRGRADTQYF
TGTGCCAGTAACCGCGGGAGGGCAGATACGCAGTATTTT
>.|TRBD2|TRBV30|TRBJ2-7
CAWRKLTSEGEQYF
TGTGCCTGGAGGAAGTTGACTAGCGAGGGCGAGCAGTACTTC
>.|.|TRBV11-3|TRBJ2-5
CASSNQAGETQYF
TGTGCCAGCAGTAACCAGGCGGGAGAGACCCAGTACTTC
>.|TRBD2|TRBV2|TRBJ2-1
CASSDQTSGNEQFF
TGTGCCAGCAGTGACCAGACTAGCGGCAATGAGCAGTTCTTC
>.|TRBD1|TRBV5-1|TRBJ2-7
CASSSGGDLYEQYF
TGCGCCAGCAGCTCAGGGGGCGACCTCTACGAGCAGTACTTC
>.|TRBD2|TRBV5-5|TRBJ2-7
CASRPTSGRTYEQYF
TGTGCCAGCAGACCCACTAGCGGGAGGACCTACGAGCAGTACTTC